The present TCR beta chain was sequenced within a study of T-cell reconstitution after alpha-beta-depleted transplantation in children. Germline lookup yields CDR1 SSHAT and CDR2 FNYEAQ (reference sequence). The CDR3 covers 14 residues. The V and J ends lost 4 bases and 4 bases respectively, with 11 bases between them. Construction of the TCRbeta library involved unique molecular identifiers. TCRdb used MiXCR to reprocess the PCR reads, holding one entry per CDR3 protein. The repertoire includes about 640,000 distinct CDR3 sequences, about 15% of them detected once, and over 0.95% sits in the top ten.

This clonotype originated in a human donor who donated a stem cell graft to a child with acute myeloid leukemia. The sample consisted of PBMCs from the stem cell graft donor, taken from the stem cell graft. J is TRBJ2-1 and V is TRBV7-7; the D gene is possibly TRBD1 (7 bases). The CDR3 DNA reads TGTGCCAGCAGCTCAGGGGGGATATACAATGAGCAGTTCTTC. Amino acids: CASSSGGIYNEQFF.